These 25 T cell receptor beta chains came from one sample sequenced in a study of cytomegalovirus exposure and HLA in healthy donors. The PCR used 60 Vbeta and 13 Jbeta primers. TCRdb keeps only in-frame clones here, not all; method: immunoSEQ multiplex PCR. The sample gives 100,000 or so clones, over 60% of which show up once; over 4% is in the top ten. Sequencing input: PBMCs. Receptor source: a female donor in good health and CMV-seropositive.

The genes are TRBV11-1 and TRBJ1-1, with TRBD1 matching over 8 bases. The CDR3 length is 14 residues. CDR1 and CDR2 (germline): SGHAT, FQDESV (reference sequence). V was clipped by 2 bases and J by 7 bases; unmatched bases: 6. The CDR3 bases are TGTGCCAGCAGCTTAAACGGCGGACAGGGTGAAGCTTTCTTT. Translation gives CASSLNGGQGEAFF.

This rearrangement joins TRBV27 to TRBJ2-3; maybe TRBD2 (5 bases). The V end was cut by 3 bases, the J end by 4 bases, with 14 bases between. The CDR3 contains 15 residues. Germline V lookup: CDR1 MNHEY, CDR2 SMNVEV (reference sequence). The CDR3 here is CASSFGGVSSDTQYF. CDR3 nucleotide sequence: TGTGCCAGCAGTTTCGGAGGAGTGTCATCAGATACGCAGTATTTT.

The rearrangement links TRBV29-1 to TRBJ2-3, with D unclear. Germline lookup yields CDR1 SQVTM and CDR2 ANQGSEA. The CDR3 sequence is 11 residues long. Trimming removed 2 bases at V and 4 bases at J, with 4 bases between. The CDR3 DNA follows: TGCAGCGTTGAATCTCCAGATACGCAGTATTTT. Its protein product is CSVESPDTQYF.

This chain links TRBV7-2 with TRBJ2-7; TRBD2 matches 11 bases. V lost 8 bases to trimming and J lost 2 bases; unmatched junction nucleotides: 5. From germline, CDR1 is SGHTA and CDR2 FQGNSA. This CDR3 has 14 residues. CDR3 sequence reads: CASLSGRGAYEQYF. CDR3 bases: TGTGCCAGCCTTAGCGGGAGGGGGGCCTACGAGCAGTACTTC. Together with reference TRBV7-2 and TRBJ2-7, the CDR3 gives the full variable domain: GAGVSQSPSNKVTEKGKDVELRCDPISGHTALYWYRQSLGQGLEFLIYFQGNSAPDKSGLPSDRFSAERTGGSVSTLTIQRTQQEDSAVYLCASLSGRGAYEQYFGPGTRLTVT.

This clone was observed once. The J gene is TRBJ1-2, the V gene TRBV30; the match to TRBD1 covers 9 bases. CDR1 and CDR2 (germline): GTSNPN, SVGIG (reference sequence). Trimming took 3 bases from V and 7 from J; bases not matched to a gene: 9. This CDR3 spans 14 amino acids. This CDR3 reads CAWRYGQGNPGYTF. CDR3 bases: TGTGCCTGGAGGTACGGACAGGGGAATCCTGGCTACACCTTC.

This clone has just one count. The J gene is TRBJ2-2, the V gene TRBV6-5; D perhaps matches TRBD1 (6 bases). The V and J ends lost 0 bases and 6 bases respectively, with 11 bases between them. CDR3 length: 15 amino acids. Germline loops: CDR1 MNHEY, CDR2 SVGAGI. CDR3 region: CASSYSGTGPGELFF. In nucleotides, the CDR3 is TGTGCCAGCAGTTACTCCGGCACAGGGCCCGGGGAGCTGTTTTTT.

J is TRBJ2-7 and V is TRBV15; D uncertain. The germline V gene encodes CDR1 LNHNV and CDR2 YYDKDF (reference sequence). The CDR3 runs to 11 residues. The germline V and J ends were trimmed by 1 base and 5 bases, with 3 bases remaining between them. CDR3 in DNA: TGTGCCACCAGCAGAGGTAACGAGCAGTACTTC. It yields the protein CATSRGNEQYF.

The chain combines TRBV11-3 with TRBJ1-1; D is perhaps TRBD1 (6 bases). The germline V gene has CDR1 SGHNT and CDR2 YENEEA. The CDR3 consists of 13 residues. Trimming removed 8 bases from V and 4 bases from J, with 14 bases in between. CDR3 coding DNA: TGTGCCAGCGCGAAGGGGGGGAGCACTGAAGCTTTCTTT. It encodes CASAKGGSTEAFF.

The rearrangement joins TRBV2 to TRBJ1-2; a possible D gene is TRBD1 (5 bases). CDR1 and CDR2 from the germline V gene are SNHLY and FYNNEI. The CDR3 totals 16 residues. Deletions cut 2 bases from V and 4 bases from J, with 17 bases between. CDR3 coding DNA: TGTGCCAGCAGTGAATGGTCTGTGGACAACAGCTATGGCTACACCTTC. It is translated as CASSEWSVDNSYGYTF.

This clone has only one observation. CDR3 sequence: CASSLDGRETQYF. The CDR3 region has the DNA TGTGCCAGCAGCTTAGATGGGAGAGAGACCCAGTACTTC. The chain combines TRBV7-9 with TRBJ2-5, with D possibly TRBD2 on 5 matching bases. This CDR3 contains 13 residues. Trimming took 1 base from V and 4 from J, leaving 7 bases between them. The germline V gene has CDR1 SEHNR and CDR2 FQNEAQ (reference sequence).

This chain uses TRBV4-1 with TRBJ1-2, with TRBD1 identical over 7 bases. The V segment lost 1 base and the J segment 5 bases; nucleotides outside the gene matches: 10. Germline-derived CDR1 and CDR2 are MGHRA and YSYEKL. The CDR3 spans 16 residues. CDR3 bases: TGCGCCAGCAGCCAAGTCTCTGACAGGGTGATTTATGGCTACACCTTC. It encodes CASSQVSDRVIYGYTF.

The V gene is TRBV7-2, the J gene TRBJ1-1; D may be TRBD1 (5 bases). The CDR3 covers 16 residues. Trimming shortened V by 1 base and J by 6 bases, and 18 bases separated the two germline ends. Germline V gene lookup returns CDR1 SGHTA and CDR2 FQGNSA. This CDR3 is CASSLGGVLGRSEAFF. CDR3 DNA: TGTGCCAGCAGCTTAGGGGGGGTTTTAGGGAGATCTGAAGCTTTCTTT.

J is TRBJ1-1 and V is TRBV28; D gene unclear. V lost 4 bases, J lost 10 bases, and 13 bases lay in between. The CDR3 loop spans 12 amino acids. The germline CDR1 and CDR2 sequences are MDHEN and SYDVKM. The CDR3 coding sequence is TGTGCCAGCAGTTCCCCGGGATTACCAGCTTTCTTT. It codes for CASSSPGLPAFF.

The rearrangement links TRBV5-1 to TRBJ2-2, with unresolved D. The CDR3 totals 14 residues. V was trimmed by 1 base and J by 3 bases, leaving 7 bases between them. The germline V gene has CDR1 SGHRS and CDR2 YFSETQ. CDR3 sequence reads: CASSLITDTGELFF. As DNA, the CDR3 is TGCGCCAGCAGCTTGATTACAGACACCGGGGAGCTGTTTTTT.

Here the CDR3 reads CASSPRQGPNEKLFF. As DNA, the CDR3 is TGTGCCAGCAGCCCAAGACAGGGCCCTAATGAAAAACTGTTTTTT. This chain connects TRBV7-9 to TRBJ1-4; 7 nucleotides match TRBD1. Germline assignment: CDR1 SEHNR and CDR2 FQNEAQ (reference sequence). The junction had 6 bases not matched to a gene; V was cut back by 5 bases and J by 3 bases. The CDR3 consists of 15 residues.

J is TRBJ1-1 and V is TRBV27; 10 nucleotides agree with TRBD1. Germline V gives CDR1 MNHEY, CDR2 SMNVEV (reference sequence). V shed 4 bases and J 4 bases; nucleotides not matched to a gene: 6. The CDR3 is 15 residues long. Here the CDR3 DNA reads TGTGCCAGCAGTTCCACGGACAGGGGGGCCACTGAAGCTTTCTTT. Its translation: CASSSTDRGATEAFF.

This clone appeared once. J is TRBJ2-1 and V is TRBV6-4, with 15 bases identical to TRBD2. CDR1 is MRHNA, CDR2 SNTAGT, per germline. Trimming at V came to 11 bases and at J to 11 bases, leaving 4 bases not matched to a gene. This CDR3 has 12 residues. The CDR3 here is CAEGLAGGKQFF. The CDR3, as DNA: TGTGCCGAGGGACTAGCGGGAGGAAAGCAGTTCTTC.

This clone appeared once. The chain couples TRBV7-3 to TRBJ2-5; TRBD1 is a possible D gene (6 bases). The CDR3 is 15 residues long. Germline V gene sequence: CDR1 SGHTA, CDR2 FQGTGA. V shed 1 base and J shed 2 bases, with 11 bases lying between them. The CDR3 nucleotides are TGTGCCAGCAGCTTAAGGGCAGGGACACAAGAGACCCAGTACTTC. Residues: CASSLRAGTQETQYF. Filled out from reference TRBV7-3 and TRBJ2-5, the complete variable domain reads GAGVSQTPSNKVTEKGKYVELRCDPISGHTALYWYRQSLGQGPEFLIYFQGTGAADDSGLPNDRFFAVRPEGSVSTLKIQRTERGDSAVYLCASSLRAGTQETQYFGPGTRLLVL.

This clone occurred once. V gene TRBV7-2 combines with J gene TRBJ2-3; 8 nucleotides agree with TRBD2. CDR1 and CDR2 (germline): SGHTA, FQGNSA. Unmatched junction bases numbered 7, after V lost 4 bases and J lost 4 bases. CDR3 size: 15 residues. Here the CDR3 DNA reads TGTGCCAGCAGCTCCGGGAGGGCCTCGGCAGATACGCAGTATTTT. Its protein product is CASSSGRASADTQYF. Together with reference TRBV7-2 and TRBJ2-3, the CDR3 gives the full variable domain: GAGVSQSPSNKVTEKGKDVELRCDPISGHTALYWYRQSLGQGLEFLIYFQGNSAPDKSGLPSDRFSAERTGGSVSTLTIQRTQQEDSAVYLCASSSGRASADTQYFGPGTRLTVL.

This chain links TRBV5-1 with TRBJ1-3, with D possibly matching TRBD1 (5 bases). Germline V gene sequence: CDR1 SGHRS, CDR2 YFSETQ. The CDR3 runs to 17 residues. V lost 0 bases and J lost 0, with 13 bases in between. The CDR3 protein is CASSLAGRANSGNTIYF. DNA of the CDR3: TGCGCCAGCAGCTTGGCGGGCAGGGCTAACTCTGGAAACACCATATATTTT.

The rearrangement joins TRBV10-3 to TRBJ2-2; 9 bases are shared with TRBD1. The germline V gene encodes CDR1 ENHRY and CDR2 SYGVKD. There are 15 residues in the CDR3. Trimming at V came to 4 bases and at J to 6 bases, leaving 6 bases not matched to a gene. The CDR3: CAISAGQGRPGELFF. CDR3 in DNA: TGTGCCATCAGTGCGGGACAGGGTAGGCCCGGGGAGCTGTTTTTT.

The V gene is TRBV7-2, the J gene TRBJ1-1; D not certain. This CDR3 has 15 amino acids. Trimming cost V 5 bases and J 1 base, with 14 bases left between them. Per the germline V gene, CDR1 is SGHTA and CDR2 is FQGNSA. The CDR3 region has the DNA TGTGCCAGCAGCCCGTCGGTAGCTGAGAACACTGAAGCTTTCTTT. The encoded protein is CASSPSVAENTEAFF.

The chain has TRBV5-1 and TRBJ2-7, with 9 nucleotides matching TRBD2. Germline CDR1 is SGHRS and CDR2 is YFSETQ. V shed 0 bases, J shed 4 bases, and the junction held 5 bases outside the gene matches. The CDR3 runs to 15 residues. This CDR3 is CASSLVVAGAYEQYF. The CDR3 DNA reads TGCGCCAGCAGCTTGGTGGTAGCGGGAGCTTACGAGCAGTACTTC. The complete variable domain, with remaining parts taken from reference TRBV5-1 and TRBJ2-7, reads KAGVTQTPRYLIKTRGQQVTLSCSPISGHRSVSWYQQTPGQGLQFLFEYFSETQRNKGNFPGRFSGRQFSNSRSEMNVSTLELGDSALYLCASSLVVAGAYEQYFGPGTRLTVT.

The chain links TRBV29-1 to TRBJ2-4; 7 nucleotides match TRBD1. Germline V CDR1 and CDR2: SQVTM, ANQGSEA. The V and J ends lost 7 bases and 8 bases, in that order; junction bases with no gene match: 11. This CDR3 region has 13 residues. The DNA of the CDR3 is TGCAGCGCCCACCGGGACACAGGGGACATTCAGTACTTC. It is translated as CSAHRDTGDIQYF. Complete variable domain (other parts from reference TRBV29-1 and TRBJ2-4): SAVISQKPSRDICQRGTSLTIQCQVDSQVTMMFWYRQQPGQSLTLIATANQGSEATYESGFVIDKFPISRPNLTFSTLTVSNMSPEDSSIYLCSAHRDTGDIQYFGAGTRLSVL.

The V call is TRBV27, the J call TRBJ2-5; 12 nucleotides agree with TRBD2. The ends lost 6 bases at V and 2 bases at J; junction bases unmatched: 4. Looked up from germline, CDR1 is MNHEY and CDR2 is SMNVEV (reference sequence). CDR3 length: 15 residues. DNA of the CDR3: TGTGCCAGCAGATCTAGCGGGGGGGGACAAGAGACCCAGTACTTC. It is translated as CASRSSGGGQETQYF.